The rows below give T cell receptor beta chains drawn from one sample of a study of graft-versus-host responses after intestinal transplantation. Libraries were prepared by immunoSEQ multiplex PCR; TCRdb keeps only in-frame clonotypes and omits some of them. Of 130,000 or so clones listed, approximately 92% are singletons. These receptors have no identified antigens. The source was unstimulated CD4+ T cells sorted from spleen or lymph node cells, collected before intestinal transplant. The receptors derive from a human donor who received an intestinal transplant. Each CDR3 is given with its conserved first and last residue. A D gene is named only where the DNA matches it firmly. For some rows the clone size is stated as once, few or many, or as a class when expanded; others skip it.

J | V | size | D | CDR3 | DNA
TRBJ1-4 | TRBV7-9 | - | - | CASSYQGATNEKLFF | TGTGCCAGCAGCTACCAGGGTGCAACTAATGAAAAACTGTTTTTT
TRBJ1-4 | TRBV18 | - | - | CASSATRIYEKLFF | TGTGCCAGCTCAGCAACAAGGATATATGAAAAACTGTTTTTT
TRBJ2-1 | TRBV5-6 | - | - | CASSFRVSEQFF | TGTGCCAGCAGCTTCAGGGTAAGCGAGCAGTTCTTC
TRBJ2-3 | TRBV6-5 | - | TRBD2 | CASSYRRGVGTDTQYF | TGTGCCAGCAGTTACCGGCGGGGGGTGGGCACAGATACGCAGTATTTT
TRBJ1-5 | TRBV2 | - | TRBD1 | CASSGQGAAQPQHF | TGTGCCAGCAGTGGACAGGGGGCGGCTCAGCCCCAGCATTTT
TRBJ1-2 | TRBV19 | - | - | CASRKGSDGANYGYTF | TGTGCCAGTAGAAAGGGCTCCGACGGAGCTAACTATGGCTACACCTTC
TRBJ1-1 | TRBV10-3 | - | - | CAISGPNPGPGTEAFF | TGTGCCATCAGTGGCCCAAACCCGGGACCGGGCACTGAAGCTTTCTTT
TRBJ1-2 | TRBV2 | - | - | CASSEALSQGRRGYTF | TGTGCCAGCAGTGAAGCGCTTAGTCAGGGTAGACGGGGCTACACCTTC
TRBJ1-2 | TRBV18 | - | - | CASSPPGRRGLNYGYTF | TGTGCCAGCTCACCACCAGGCCGGAGGGGCCTTAACTATGGCTACACCTTC
TRBJ2-7 | TRBV6-6 | few | - | CASSYKGPPYEQYF | TGTGCCAGCAGTTACAAAGGCCCCCCCTACGAGCAGTACTTC
TRBJ2-7 | TRBV5-4 | - | - | CASSLLAGRLNEQYF | TGTGCCAGCAGCTTGTTGGCAGGGAGATTAAACGAGCAGTACTTC
TRBJ2-7 | TRBV6-1 | - | - | CATRNHGVAYEQYF | TGTGCCACAAGAAATCATGGGGTAGCCTACGAGCAGTACTTC
TRBJ2-7 | TRBV19 | few | - | CASSISTGVQYF | TGTGCCAGTAGTATATCGACAGGCGTGCAGTACTTC
TRBJ1-1 | TRBV6-5 | - | TRBD1 | CASSGQGRTEAFF | TGTGCCAGCAGCGGACAGGGGCGGACTGAAGCTTTCTTT
TRBJ2-3 | TRBV5-1 | - | - | CASSLSPGLVDTQYF | TGCGCCAGCAGCTTGTCCCCAGGGCTTGTGGATACGCAGTATTTT
TRBJ2-7 | TRBV10-1 | - | - | CASSGPTAGAWEQYF | TGCGCCAGCAGCGGGCCGACGGCAGGGGCGTGGGAGCAGTACTTC
TRBJ1-2 | TRBV5-4 | - | - | CASSSDGPYGYTF | TGTGCCAGCAGCTCCGACGGGCCATATGGCTACACCTTC
TRBJ1-2 | TRBV7-9 | - | TRBD1 | CASSLPLDRAYGYTF | TGTGCCAGCAGCTTACCTCTGGACAGGGCCTATGGCTACACCTTC
TRBJ2-1 | TRBV4-1 | - | TRBD2 | CASSRGLAGALYNEQFF | TGCGCCAGCAGCCGGGGACTAGCGGGGGCCTTATACAATGAGCAGTTCTTC
TRBJ1-6 | TRBV5-1 | once | - | CASSLTGLYNSPLHF | TGCGCCAGCAGCTTAACAGGACTGTATAATTCACCCCTCCACTTT
TRBJ1-2 | TRBV2 | - | - | CASSENSIPTNYGYTF | TGTGCCAGCAGTGAAAACTCCATACCCACTAACTATGGCTACACCTTC
TRBJ2-3 | TRBV6-4 | - | - | CASSLAPGHTDTQYF | TGTGCCAGCAGTCTTGCCCCGGGGCACACAGATACGCAGTATTTT